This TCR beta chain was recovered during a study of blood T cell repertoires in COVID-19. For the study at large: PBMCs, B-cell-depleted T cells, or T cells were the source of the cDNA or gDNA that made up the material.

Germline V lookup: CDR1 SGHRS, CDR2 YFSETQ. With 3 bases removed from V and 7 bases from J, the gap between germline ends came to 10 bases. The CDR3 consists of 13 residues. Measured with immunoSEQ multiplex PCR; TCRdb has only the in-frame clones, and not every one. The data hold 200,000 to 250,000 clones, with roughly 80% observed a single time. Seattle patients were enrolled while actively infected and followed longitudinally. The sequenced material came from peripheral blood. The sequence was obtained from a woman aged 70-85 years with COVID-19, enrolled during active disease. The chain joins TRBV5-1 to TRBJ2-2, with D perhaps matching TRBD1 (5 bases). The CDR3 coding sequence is TGCGCCAGCAGCTCAGGGAACCGCGGGGAGCTGTTTTTT. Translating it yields CASSSGNRGELFF.